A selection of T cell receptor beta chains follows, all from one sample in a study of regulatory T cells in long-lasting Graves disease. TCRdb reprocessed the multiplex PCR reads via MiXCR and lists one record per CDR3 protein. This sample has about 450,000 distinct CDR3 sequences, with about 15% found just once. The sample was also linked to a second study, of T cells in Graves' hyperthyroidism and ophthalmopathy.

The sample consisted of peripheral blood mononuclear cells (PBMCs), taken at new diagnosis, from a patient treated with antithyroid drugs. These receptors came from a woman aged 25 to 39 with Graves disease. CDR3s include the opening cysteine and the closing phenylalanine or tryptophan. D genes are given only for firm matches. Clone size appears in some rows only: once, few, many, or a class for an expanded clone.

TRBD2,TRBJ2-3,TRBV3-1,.,TGTGCCAGCAGATCCGGGACTAGCGGGAGACGGTGGACAGATACGCAGTATTTT,CASRSGTSGRRWTDTQYF
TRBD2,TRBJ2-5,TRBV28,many,TGTGCCAGCAGTCCCCTAGCGGGAACAGTGGAGACCCAGTACTTC,CASSPLAGTVETQYF
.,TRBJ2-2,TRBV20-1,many,TGCAGTGCTAGAGATGGGCTAGTGGGCGGGGAGCTGTTTTTT,CSARDGLVGGELFF
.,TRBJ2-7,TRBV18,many,TGTGCCAGCTCACCACGACGGGGTCTATACGAGCAGTACTTC,CASSPRRGLYEQYF
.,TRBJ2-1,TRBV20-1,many,TGCAGTGCTAGAGCACTTAGGAGGGACCGGGATGAGCAGTTCTTC,CSARALRRDRDEQFF
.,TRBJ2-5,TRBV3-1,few,TGTGCCAGCAGCCTACCCTCGAGGGGAGGAGAGACCCAGTACTTC,CASSLPSRGGETQYF
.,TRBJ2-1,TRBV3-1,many,TGTGCCAGCAGCTCAAGACCGCCCAATGAGCAGTTCTTC,CASSSRPPNEQFF
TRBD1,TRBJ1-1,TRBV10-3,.,TGTGCCATCAGTGCAACCGGACCCAAGCAGGGGGGCGGAGGCACTGAAGCTTTCTTT,CAISATGPKQGGGGTEAFF
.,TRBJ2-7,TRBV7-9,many,TGTGCCAGCAGCTCCAGGAACCTCTACGAGCAGTACTTC,CASSSRNLYEQYF
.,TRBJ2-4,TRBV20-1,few,TGCAGTGCTAAACCAGCGGGTTCCAAAAACATTCAGTACTTC,CSAKPAGSKNIQYF
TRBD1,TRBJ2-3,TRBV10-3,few,TGTGCCTTTAGCCCCGGGACAGGGAATTCTGATACGCAGTATTTT,CAFSPGTGNSDTQYF
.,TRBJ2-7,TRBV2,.,TGTGCCAGCAACCCGTCGGATAGACAGAGCTCCTACGAGCAGTACTTC,CASNPSDRQSSYEQYF
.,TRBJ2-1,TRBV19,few,TGTGCCAGTAGTATGTTTAGGGGGAGGTCCTACAATGAGCAGTTCTTC,CASSMFRGRSYNEQFF
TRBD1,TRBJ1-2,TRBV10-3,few,TGTGCCATCAGTGAGAGGGACAGGGACGGCTACACCTTC,CAISERDRDGYTF
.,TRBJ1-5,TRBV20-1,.,TGCAGTGCTACCCAGACTGCAAATCAGCCCCAGCATTTT,CSATQTANQPQHF
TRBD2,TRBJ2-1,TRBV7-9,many,TGTGCCAGCAGCTCACAGCACGGACTAGCGGAGGTGGTCTTC,CASSSQHGLAEVVF
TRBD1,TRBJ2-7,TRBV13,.,TGTGCCAGCCGTCTCGGGACAGGGGTATCCGAGCAGTACTTC,CASRLGTGVSEQYF
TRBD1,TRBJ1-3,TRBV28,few,TGTGCCAGCAGCTCCTTCGGACAGGGGAGCTCTGGAAACACCATATATTTT,CASSSFGQGSSGNTIYF
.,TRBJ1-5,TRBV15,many,TGTGCCACCAGCACCGAGACAGTCATTGCGAGCAATCAGCCCCAGCATTTT,CATSTETVIASNQPQHF
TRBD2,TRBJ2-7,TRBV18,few,TGTGCCAGCTCACCCCTCCTGGGGACTAGTTTAAGGGAGCAGTACTTC,CASSPLLGTSLREQYF
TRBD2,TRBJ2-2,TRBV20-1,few,TGCAGTGCTAACGTATTGGGACTAGCGGGAGGGTTCGGGGACACCGGGGAGCTGTTTTTT,CSANVLGLAGGFGDTGELFF
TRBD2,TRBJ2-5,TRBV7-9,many,TGTGCCAGCAGTCGAAGACTAGCGGAAAACCAAGAGACCCAGTACTTC,CASSRRLAENQETQYF
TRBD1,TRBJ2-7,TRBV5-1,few,TGCGCCAGCAGCTCGGGTACAGGGGCCGCCTACGAGCAGTACTTC,CASSSGTGAAYEQYF
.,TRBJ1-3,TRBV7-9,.,TGTGCCACTTCAGGGAGCAAGGGGGTTAGCTCTGGAAACACCATATATTTT,CATSGSKGVSSGNTIYF
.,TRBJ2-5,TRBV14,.,TGTGCCAGCAGCCAAAAAGTAGAAAGGGGCGAGACCCAGTACTTC,CASSQKVERGETQYF
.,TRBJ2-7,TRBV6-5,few,TGTGCCAGCAGTTACTCGATGGGGGGCGAGCAGTACTTC,CASSYSMGGEQYF
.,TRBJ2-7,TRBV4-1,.,TGCGCCAGCAGCCAAGGAGAAAGACAGACTTCCTACGAGCAGTACTTC,CASSQGERQTSYEQYF
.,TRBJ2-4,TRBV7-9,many,TGTGCCAGCAGCCCTGTTGGGGTCGGCATTCAGTACTTC,CASSPVGVGIQYF
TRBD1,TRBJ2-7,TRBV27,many,TGTGCCAGCAGCGACCGGGACAGGGTGGATTTC,CASSDRDRVDF
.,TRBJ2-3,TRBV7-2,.,TGTGCCAGCAGCTTAACCTCGGGAGTAGATACGCAGTATTTT,CASSLTSGVDTQYF
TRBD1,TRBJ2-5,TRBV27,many,TGTGCCAGCAGACGACAAACAGGGGGGTCGGAGACCCAGTACTTC,CASRRQTGGSETQYF
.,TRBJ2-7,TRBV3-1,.,TGTGCCAGCAGCGCCCAGGGACTCTATACAACCTACGAGCAGTACTTC,CASSAQGLYTTYEQYF
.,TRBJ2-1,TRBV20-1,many,TGCAGTGCTTACCGGATCAGTGAGCAGTTCTTC,CSAYRISEQFF
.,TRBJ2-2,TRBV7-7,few,TGTGCTAGCAGCCTCGACGGACAACTCACCGGGGAGCTGTTTTTT,CASSLDGQLTGELFF
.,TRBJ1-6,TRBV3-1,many,TGTGCCAGCAGCCAAGAGTGGGGCAGGGGCCTTGAGAGCTCCTATAATTCACCCCTCCACTTT,CASSQEWGRGLESSYNSPLHF
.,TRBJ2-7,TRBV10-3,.,TGTGCCATCAGTTCCTCGCCAGGCTCCTACGAGCAGTACTTC,CAISSSPGSYEQYF
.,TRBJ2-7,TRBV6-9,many,TGTGCCAGCAGTTCTACCCCGGCAGGACTCTCCTACGAGCAGTACTTC,CASSSTPAGLSYEQYF
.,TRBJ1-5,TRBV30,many,TGTGCCTGGAGTCCGGGGGGCAATCAGCCCCAGCATTTT,CAWSPGGNQPQHF
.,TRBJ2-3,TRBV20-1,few,TGCAGTGCTGGGTCCGGCGGCACAGATACGCAGTATTTT,CSAGSGGTDTQYF
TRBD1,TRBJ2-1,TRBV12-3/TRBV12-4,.,TGTGCCAGCACCCCCGAAGGACAGGGTCGCTACAATGAGCAGTTCTTC,CASTPEGQGRYNEQFF
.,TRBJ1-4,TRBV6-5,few,TGTGCCAGCAGTTACTTAGACAGGTCTAATGAAAAACTGTTTTTT,CASSYLDRSNEKLFF
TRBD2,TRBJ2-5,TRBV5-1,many,TGCGCCAGCAGCTTGAAGACTAGCGGAGCGGAGACCCAGTACTTC,CASSLKTSGAETQYF
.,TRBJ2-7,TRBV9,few,TGTGCCAGCAGCGTAGAGAGCCCCGAGTTGGGAACCTACGAGCAGTACTTC,CASSVESPELGTYEQYF
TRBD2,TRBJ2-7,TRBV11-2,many,TGTGCCAGCAGTTATGGCGGGAGGAGCTCCTACGAGCAGTACTTC,CASSYGGRSSYEQYF
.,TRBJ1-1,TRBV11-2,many,TGTGCCAGCAGCTTAGATTGGGTGGGGGGGCCCACTGAAGCTTTCTTT,CASSLDWVGGPTEAFF
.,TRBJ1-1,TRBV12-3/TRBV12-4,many,TGTGCCAGCAGTTTAGGGATCTCCACTGAAGCTTTCTTT,CASSLGISTEAFF
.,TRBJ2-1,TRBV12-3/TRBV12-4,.,TGTGCCAGCACCAGGGGGACTAACAACAATGAGCAGTTCTTC,CASTRGTNNNEQFF
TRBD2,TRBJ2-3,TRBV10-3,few,TGTGCCATCAGTACGACTAGCGGGAGGGGCACAGATACGCAGTATTTT,CAISTTSGRGTDTQYF
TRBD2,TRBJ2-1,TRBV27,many,TGTGCCAGCAGTACCTGGACTAGCGGGAGTGCCTACAATGAGCAGTTCTTC,CASSTWTSGSAYNEQFF
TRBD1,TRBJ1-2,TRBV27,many,TGTGCCAGCAGCTTCCGCGGGACAGACTATGGCTACACCTTC,CASSFRGTDYGYTF
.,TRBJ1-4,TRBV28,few,TGTGCCAGCAGTTTATGGGGCGGAGGGGAAAAGGAAAAACTGTTTTTT,CASSLWGGGEKEKLFF
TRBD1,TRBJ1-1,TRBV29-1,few,TGCAGCGCCTGGGACAGGGGAATGAACACTGAAGCTTTCTTT,CSAWDRGMNTEAFF
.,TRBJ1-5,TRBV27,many,TGTGCCAGCAGTAGCGGGACGGCTAGCAATCAGCCCCAGCATTTT,CASSSGTASNQPQHF
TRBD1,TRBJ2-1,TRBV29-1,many,TGCAGCGTTGCGGGGACAGGGGGTACAAATGAGCAGTTCTTC,CSVAGTGGTNEQFF
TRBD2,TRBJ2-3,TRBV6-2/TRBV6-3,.,TGTGCCAGCAGACCCCTCGGACTAGCGGACATCCAGGATACGCAGTATTTT,CASRPLGLADIQDTQYF
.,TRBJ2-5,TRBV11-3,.,TGTGCCAGCAGCTTGGGACCGGGACAAGAGACCCAGTACTTC,CASSLGPGQETQYF
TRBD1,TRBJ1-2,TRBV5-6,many,TGTGCCAGCAGCACCTTGACAGGGAGTTACTATGGCTACACCTTC,CASSTLTGSYYGYTF
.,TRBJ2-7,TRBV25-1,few,TGTGCCAGCAGTGATGTCCGGGACCTAGCCTACGAGCAGTACTTC,CASSDVRDLAYEQYF
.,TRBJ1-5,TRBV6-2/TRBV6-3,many,TGTGCCAGCAGCCGGGACCGCAATCGGCCCCAGCATTTT,CASSRDRNRPQHF
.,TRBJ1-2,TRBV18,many,TGTGCCAGCTCTGCGGCCGGGGTAAATGGCTACACCTTC,CASSAAGVNGYTF